Sequencing of this T cell receptor beta chain was carried out in a study of T cells in Graves' hyperthyroidism and ophthalmopathy. The CDR3 sequence is 14 residues long. CDR1 is ENHRY and CDR2 is SYGVKD in the germline V gene. V was clipped by 3 bases and J by 3 bases; unmatched bases: 3. Overall study findings and caveats: The majority of expanded thyroid clonotypes above 0.001 also appeared in blood.

TCR beta CDR3 sequences were amplified from RNA transcripts. TCR CDR3 underwent first-round RT-PCR with the HTBI primer set. Using its own MiXCR run on the multiplex PCR reads, TCRdb lists one record per CDR3 protein. The repertoire holds more than 35,000 distinct CDR3 sequences, around half seen once, with more than 25% in the top ten. Comment on this clonotype: The antigen is unknown.

Each patient was aged 18 to 65 and had newly diagnosed hyperthyroidism of under 2 months' duration. Used for diagnoses were clinical symptoms, serum thyroxine and TRAb, thyroid ultrasound and orbital computed tomography. This sequence originates from a woman in her forties or fifties with Graves' hyperthyroidism. The sequencing input was peripheral blood or thyroid tissue (not recorded which). The chain is built from TRBV10-3 and TRBJ2-5, with 8 nucleotides matching TRBD1. The CDR3 bases are TGTGCCATCAGTGATACAGGGGGAGAAGAGACCCAGTACTTC. This encodes CAISDTGGEETQYF.